This T cell receptor beta chain was profiled in a study of T cells expressing NK-cell markers. Study details: Seven sequenced donors out of eight were HCMV-seropositive, one seronegative.

About this clonotype: Its specificity is unknown.

TCR beta cDNA was made by 5'RACE template switching with UMIs. TCRdb reprocessed the 5' RACE reads; each CDR3 protein has one entry and no DNA is given. Its clone listing holds hundreds of thousands of distinct CDR3 sequences. Study results and caveats: In a group of about 6 donors, dominant NKG2C+ clonotypes represented roughly 1.0-8% of CD8+ T cells. Whether expanded NKG2C+ T cell clones were HCMV-specific remained unclear.

The CDR3 is 15 amino acids. CDR1 is SGHRS and CDR2 is YFSETQ in the germline V gene. The sequenced sample consisted of blood T cells: a sorted CD56 or NKG2C T cell subset, CD4+ or CD8+ T cells, or bulk PBMC T cells (not recorded which). The origin of this receptor is a man between 18 and 69 years old in good health. V is TRBV5-1 and J is TRBJ1-1. The CDR3 sequence: CASSFVGTANTEAFF. Using reference TRBV5-1 and TRBJ1-1 for the parts outside the CDR3, the full variable domain is KAGVTQTPRYLIKTRGQQVTLSCSPISGHRSVSWYQQTPGQGLQFLFEYFSETQRNKGNFPGRFSGRQFSNSRSEMNVSTLELGDSALYLCASSFVGTANTEAFFGQGTRLTVV.